This TCR beta chain stems from a study of metastatic and nonmetastatic thyroid tumors. Study-level information: Repertoires of blood and of tissue (tumor or nodule) from malignant and benign thyroid patients were compared.

Patients were all untreated before their thyroid surgery. TCRdb redid the clone calls on the PCR reads using MiXCR. The repertoire holds about 27,000 clones, with roughly 15% as singletons. The CDR3 is 17 amino acids. From germline, CDR1 is MDHEN and CDR2 SYDVKM. Deletions cut 4 bases from V and 0 bases from J, with 19 bases between. This receptor was identified in a male donor with papillary thyroid cancer or a benign thyroid nodule (not recorded which). Some clones in this sample may be carry-over from other donors' samples. The specimen was blood. V gene TRBV28 combines with J gene TRBJ2-7, with D tentatively TRBD1 (6 bases). CDR3 nucleotides: TGTGCCAGCAGTTCCTATACCGGGGACACGAGCTCCTACGAGCAGTACTTC. This translates into CASSSYTGDTSSYEQYF.